The sequence of this TCR beta chain was determined in a study of metastatic and nonmetastatic thyroid tumors. Study as a whole: Thyroid patients, malignant and benign, had repertoires compared across blood and tumor or nodule tissue.

Points from the study as a whole: For both blood and tumor, malignant thyroid tumors reportedly showed significantly higher TCR beta diversity than benign nodules did.

Comments on this clone: What it binds is unknown. Its ends do not fully match the called genes, so a read error is possible.

Original processing notes: Variation in CDR3 across clinicopathological groups served as the basis for constructing a distant-metastasis classifier in papillary thyroid cancer. TCRdb re-clonotyped the PCR reads via MiXCR. The V and J calls follow TCRdb's processing rather than the paper's. This sample yields about 50,000 clones, of which roughly 20% are seen a single time; roughly 3.7% belongs to the top ten. Ahead of thyroid surgery, no patient had received treatment of any kind. The sample was blood. The TCR comes from a female donor with papillary thyroid cancer or a benign thyroid nodule (not recorded which). Some clones in this sample may be carry-over from other donors' samples.

The CDR3 DNA follows: TGTGCAAGCATTTTAAGCGGGGGATCCTACGAGCAGTACTTC. Protein sequence: CASILSGGSYEQYF. J is TRBJ2-7 and V is TRBV28; TRBD2 matches 8 bases. CDR3 length equals 14 residues. Germline assignment: CDR1 MDHEN and CDR2 SYDVKM.